This T cell receptor beta chain derives from a study of blood T cell repertoires in COVID-19. In the study overall: The origin of the acute and convalescent COVID-19 samples was the United States, Italy and Spain. The analysed material was cDNA or gDNA that came from T cells, B-cell-depleted T cells, or PBMCs.

Per the authors' pipeline: Using reference gene primer amplification, nucleated cell counts were estimated. TCRdb's table, derived via immunoSEQ multiplex PCR, lists solely in-frame clones and lacks some. The V and J calls and clone size are taken from that table; D and trimming were inferred from the DNA. Of some 170,000 clones listed, roughly 87% are singletons. CDR3 size: 12 residues. The V end was cut by 3 bases, the J end by 8 bases, with 5 bases between. CDR1 ENHRY and CDR2 SYGVKD come from the germline V gene. The chain has TRBV10-3 and TRBJ1-6; D perhaps matches TRBD1 (5 bases). The source is a woman aged 45-65 years with acute or convalescent COVID-19. The specimen sequenced was peripheral blood. The CDR3 bases are TGTGCCATCAGTGACAGGGATTCACCCCTCCACTTT. This sequence encodes CAISDRDSPLHF.